What follows describes a single T cell receptor beta chain. No cognate antigen has been identified for it. No much larger clone is present one base from it, and per-base qualities are unavailable. These data belong to a study of glioma-infiltrating T cells after dendritic cell vaccination (dated by TCRdb to 2015 to 2016). In terms of the full investigation: A cohort of about 15 glioblastoma patients from Phase I and II dendritic cell vaccination trials was included, of whom 9 were newly diagnosed and 6 had recurrent disease. Between the early 2000s and the early 2010s, patients were given autologous tumor lysate-pulsed dendritic cell vaccination. The vaccine was prepared from monocyte-derived dendritic cells that were cultured for roughly seven days with IL-4 and GM-CSF and then pulsed overnight with autologous tumor lysate. Three intradermal dendritic cell vaccine injections were administered to patients at biweekly intervals in the arm below the axilla. Tumor-infiltrating lymphocyte content was quantified and tumor and blood repertoires were compared in dendritic cell-vaccinated glioblastoma patients by deep sequencing of TCR beta CDR3 regions. Survival after dendritic cell vaccination was correlated with TCR sequencing metrics, such as TIL content and the overlap between tumor and blood repertoires. Results the study describes overall, beyond this receptor: The cohort was small and heterogeneous, only a few patients had full blood and tumor sets, and even fewer had initial-recurrent tumor pairs. The three-group TCR overlap response model was described as speculative and requiring prospective validation. Higher estimated pretreatment TIL content predicted longer time to progression and overall survival after dendritic cell vaccination. TCR clonality showed no direct relationship with survival, which suggests that a diverse polyclonal response may be important.

Including the terminal cysteine and phenylalanine, the CDR3 comprises 15 residues. This entry keeps only the CDR3 DNA: 45 bases, framed from base 1. Based on the germline V gene, the CDR1 and CDR2 sequences are MGHDK and SYGVNS. V is pruned by 6 bases and J by 1 base, leaving 6 bases of the junction without a gene match. TCRB CDR3 regions were amplified from about 2 ug genomic DNA, or all available DNA if less, using the immunoSEQ assay. Multiplex PCR used 60 forward primers for TCR V beta segments and 13 reverse primers for J beta segments. To estimate reads per starting template, synthetic control templates were spiked into each sample at limiting dilution. Sequencing produced 87 bp reads on the Illumina HiSeq System. Concerning the study's data processing: PCR and sequencing errors were removed by a nearest neighbor algorithm that merged closely related sequences. TCR overlap was measured as the percentage of unique tumor TCR beta sequences that were also present in the peripheral blood of the same patient. TCRdb's version of the immuneACCESS table is confined to in-frame rearrangements and falls short of the full clone set. An unresolved V gene accounts for under half of the shortfall where checked; the remainder is of unknown origin. V, J and clone size reflect that table, while D and trimming were determined from the DNA. In this sample the table shows about 64,000 clones, around nine tenths of which occur a single time. Approximately 10% of the sample comes from the top ten.

The sample's time point label, decoded: after dendritic cell vaccination, including at tumor progression/relapse. To be selected, patients needed enough residual fresh-frozen tumor tissue and more than two years of available survival data. Molecular status otherwise varied across the glioblastoma patients, but none of them carried an isocitrate dehydrogenase mutation. PBMC were collected before vaccination, two weeks after the third vaccination, and at tumor progression when it occurred. Genomic DNA was extracted with the Qiagen DNeasy Blood extraction Kit. The rearranged segments are TRBV25-1 and TRBJ1-5, and TRBD1 matches 7 of the central bases. This material consisted of blood, taken after dendritic cell vaccination. The source is a human donor with glioblastoma. The CDR3 in this case is CASRYPGQSNQPQHF. The DNA sequence is TGTGCCAGCAGATACCCGGGACAGAGCAATCAGCCCCAGCATTTT.